The 24 T cell receptor beta chains given below trace back to one sample, sequenced in a study of blood T cell repertoires in COVID-19. Method: immunoSEQ multiplex PCR; TCRdb's copy keeps in-frame clones and lacks some. The sample yields about 74,000 clones, almost 85% seen once. Sequences were obtained from peripheral blood. The receptors originated from a man aged 65 to 79 with acute or convalescent COVID-19.

The chain recombines TRBV28 with TRBJ1-1; D remains ambiguous. CDR1 and CDR2 from the germline V gene are MDHEN and SYDVKM. The length of the CDR3 is 14 residues. The ends were cut back, 8 bases at V and 1 base at J, with 14 bases in the middle. Here the CDR3 reads CASLVGRWNTEAFF. The CDR3 nucleotides are TGTGCCAGCTTAGTCGGGAGATGGAACACTGAAGCTTTCTTT.

The chain links TRBV5-6 to TRBJ2-3; 10 bases line up with TRBD1. The germline V gene has CDR1 SGHDT and CDR2 YYEEEE. The CDR3 has 17 amino acids. Trimming removed 4 bases from V and 4 bases from J; junction bases left unmatched: 12. The CDR3 spells CASSVRRRDRGADTQYF. The DNA of the CDR3 is TGTGCCAGCAGCGTGAGAAGACGGGACAGGGGTGCAGATACGCAGTATTTT.

The rearrangement joins TRBV28 to TRBJ2-2, with 8 bases identical to TRBD1. V was clipped by 4 bases and J by 5 bases; unmatched bases: 9. CDR3 length: 16 amino acids. Germline CDR1 reads MDHEN; CDR2 reads SYDVKM. CDR3 amino acids: CASSSIGQGRTGELFF. The CDR3 DNA sequence: TGTGCCAGCAGTTCGATCGGACAGGGCAGGACCGGGGAGCTGTTTTTT.

CDR3 nucleotides: TGTGCCAGCAGCCAGGGACTAGCGGGAGGGCGCGAGCAGTACTTC. This gives the protein CASSQGLAGGREQYF. The genes are TRBV3-1 (or the pseudogene TRBV3-2) and TRBJ2-7, with 16 bases lining up with TRBD2. V trimming: 3 bases; J trimming: 6 bases; junction bases outside the gene matches: 2. CDR3 size: 15 residues. Germline CDR1 is LGHDT and CDR2 is YNNKEL (reference sequence).

The chain combines TRBV28 with TRBJ2-1; no firm D call. V lost 5 bases and J lost 7, with 12 bases in between. The CDR3 is 13 residues long. Germline V lookup: CDR1 MDHEN, CDR2 SYDVKM. The CDR3 DNA follows: TGTGCCAGCAGTCCCCCCTATCGGAATGAGCAGTTCTTC. Protein sequence: CASSPPYRNEQFF.

The chain joins TRBV27 to TRBJ2-7; TRBD1 agrees at 7 bases. Germline CDR1 reads MNHEY; CDR2 reads SMNVEV (reference sequence). The CDR3 sequence is 13 residues long. Losses at the gene ends were 4 bases for V and 6 bases for J; bases not matched to a gene: 6. The CDR3 nucleotides are TGTGCCAGCAGTTCCCAACAGGGGCCCGAGCAGTACTTC. Amino acid sequence: CASSSQQGPEQYF.

This chain connects TRBV5-4 to TRBJ2-7, with a tentative D call TRBD2 (6 bases). The CDR3 spans 13 residues. Germline CDR1 is SGHNT and CDR2 is YYREEE (reference sequence). With 2 bases removed from V and 2 bases from J, the gap between germline ends came to 8 bases. CDR3 coding DNA: TGTGCCAGCAGCTTATGGGGGGCCTACGAGCAGTACTTC. Encoded protein: CASSLWGAYEQYF.

The chain links TRBV6-5 to TRBJ2-1, with D perhaps TRBD2 (6 bases). The V end was cut by 5 bases, the J end by 6 bases, with 11 bases between. The CDR3 has 13 residues. Germline V gene data show CDR1 as MNHEY and CDR2 as SVGAGI. The CDR3 sequence is CASSQRRANEQFF. In DNA, the CDR3 is TGTGCCAGCAGTCAGAGGAGGGCCAATGAGCAGTTCTTC.

Here the CDR3 DNA reads TGTGCCAGCAGTGAATTAGGACAGGGTTTAGAAAACACCATATATTTT. This sequence encodes CASSELGQGLENTIYF. This rearrangement joins TRBV25-1 to TRBJ1-3, with 8 bases lining up with TRBD1. The CDR3 spans 16 residues. The J segment lost 6 bases and the V segment lost 1 base, leaving 8 bases of the junction unmatched. Germline V gene lookup returns CDR1 MGHDK and CDR2 SYGVNS.

V usage is TRBV10-3 and J usage is TRBJ1-2, with 9 bases matching TRBD1. This CDR3 contains 15 residues. Germline values: CDR1 ENHRY, CDR2 SYGVKD. Losses at the gene ends were 3 bases for V and 8 bases for J; bases not matched to a gene: 10. DNA of the CDR3: TGTGCCATCAGTGAAGCAGAAGGGACAGGGTACGGCTACACCTTC. It translates to CAISEAEGTGYGYTF.

The chain joins TRBV5-5 to TRBJ2-2, with a possible D match to TRBD2 (5 bases). The CDR3 has 16 amino acids. V was shortened by 4 bases and J by 4 bases, with 17 bases between the two germline ends. CDR1 and CDR2 (germline): SGHKS, YYEKEE (reference sequence). CDR3 protein: CASSRPPPGGTGELFF. CDR3 nucleotides: TGTGCCAGCAGCCGACCTCCCCCAGGAGGCACCGGGGAGCTGTTTTTT.

CDR3 sequence reads: CASSPRRGETQYF. In nucleotides, the CDR3 is TGTGCCAGCAGCCCCCGCCGGGGAGAGACCCAGTACTTC. The chain employs TRBV11-1 and TRBJ2-5; possible D gene TRBD2, 5 bases. Looked up from germline, CDR1 is SGHAT and CDR2 is FQDESV (reference sequence). Trimming removed 5 bases from V and 4 bases from J, with 11 bases in between. The CDR3 covers 13 residues.

CDR3 in amino acids: CASSVSRTDTQYF. In DNA, the CDR3 is TGTGCCAGTAGTGTATCCCGGACAGATACGCAGTATTTT. The V and J genes are TRBV19 and TRBJ2-3; D not resolved. Germline lookup yields CDR1 LNHDA and CDR2 SQIVND (reference sequence). CDR3 length: 13 residues. Deletions cut 5 bases from V and 3 bases from J, with 9 bases between.

A note on this clone: Distinct nucleotide sequences in the sample also encode this CDR3. This chain uses TRBV6-6 with TRBJ1-2; D might be TRBD1 (5 bases). Trimming stripped 2 bases from V and 5 bases from J, with 9 bases between. Germline lookup yields CDR1 MNHNY and CDR2 SVGAGI (reference sequence). This CDR3 comprises 13 residues. The CDR3 region is CASSYGGGYGYTF. CDR3 bases: TGTGCCAGCAGTTACGGGGGAGGGTATGGCTACACCTTC.

J is TRBJ1-5 and V is TRBV5-6, with 7 bases aligning to TRBD1. The CDR3 length is 16 residues. V lost 0 bases, J lost 4 bases, and 7 bases stayed unmatched. Germline-derived CDR1 and CDR2 are SGHDT and YYEEEE. CDR3 sequence reads: CASSLAQGMGNQPQHF. CDR3 sequence (DNA): TGTGCCAGCAGCTTGGCACAGGGGATGGGGAATCAGCCCCAGCATTTT.

The CDR3 nucleotides read TGTGCCAGCAGAGGACAGGGGCGTAACTATGGCTACACCTTC. Protein sequence: CASRGQGRNYGYTF. The chain carries TRBV28 and TRBJ1-2, with TRBD1 matching over 9 bases. This CDR3 region has 14 residues. Germline V gives CDR1 MDHEN, CDR2 SYDVKM. Trimming took 6 bases from V and 1 from J; bases not matched to a gene: 3.

The chain has TRBV11-2 and TRBJ1-2; D remains ambiguous. In germline, CDR1 is SGHAT, CDR2 FQNNGV. The CDR3 spans 12 residues. V was clipped by 2 bases and J by 8 bases, with 9 bases between them. The CDR3 nucleotides are TGTGCCAGCAGCTTAAGGAGCCGGGGCTACACCTTC. Translation gives CASSLRSRGYTF. Based on the CDR3 plus reference TRBV11-2 and TRBJ1-2, the full variable domain is EAGVAQSPRYKIIEKRQSVAFWCNPISGHATLYWYQQILGQGPKLLIQFQNNGVVDDSQLPKDRFSAERLKGVDSTLKIQPAKLEDSAVYLCASSLRSRGYTFGSGTRLTVV.

This clone came up many times. The rearrangement uses TRBV5-6 and TRBJ2-5, with D possibly being TRBD2 (6 bases). The CDR3 consists of 15 residues. Trimming took off 3 bases at V and 4 bases at J, with 16 bases between the two ends. CDR1 is SGHDT, CDR2 YYEEEE, per germline. DNA for the CDR3: TGTGCCAGCAGCTGGAGGGACGGCGGGCGAGAGACCCAGTACTTC. It encodes CASSWRDGGRETQYF.

CDR3: CASSIRSGGIATNEKLFF. CDR3 in DNA: TGTGCCAGTAGTATAAGATCAGGGGGCATTGCAACTAATGAAAAACTGTTTTTT. This chain connects TRBV19 to TRBJ1-4, with 8 bases aligning to TRBD1. J lost 0 bases, V lost 2 bases, and 8 bases had no gene match. The CDR3 has 18 residues. Germline V gives CDR1 LNHDA, CDR2 SQIVND (reference sequence). Using reference TRBV19 and TRBJ1-4 for the parts outside the CDR3, the full variable domain is DGGITQSPKYLFRKEGQNVTLSCEQNLNHDAMYWYRQDPGQGLRLIYYSQIVNDFQKGDIAEGYSVSREKKESFPLTVTSAQKNPTAFYLCASSIRSGGIATNEKLFFGSGTQLSVL.

The chain recombines TRBV9 with TRBJ2-5, with 8 nucleotides matching TRBD2. Trimming at V came to 1 base and at J to 4 bases, leaving 9 bases not matched to a gene. Germline V lookup: CDR1 SGDLS, CDR2 YYNGEE. CDR3 length: 16 residues. In DNA, the CDR3 is TGTGCCAGCAGCGTACGGGAGGGCCGCGGAGGAGAGACCCAGTACTTC. Protein product: CASSVREGRGGETQYF.

As regards this clone: The sample contains more than one DNA sequence encoding this CDR3. This chain links TRBV14 with TRBJ2-3, with unresolved D. V shed 4 bases and J shed 9 bases, with 11 bases lying between them. This CDR3 is 12 amino acids long. Germline lookup yields CDR1 SGHDN and CDR2 FVKESK. CDR3 DNA sequence: TGTGCCAGCAGCCCTACCTCGAGGACGCAGTATTTT. Translating gives CASSPTSRTQYF.

This clone has a count of ten or more. The chain links TRBV2 to TRBJ1-6, with a weak D call TRBD1 (5 bases). The germline CDR1 and CDR2 sequences are SNHLY and FYNNEI. Trimming left V 6 bases short and J 0 bases short, with 9 bases between. CDR3 size: 15 residues. DNA for the CDR3: TGTGCCAGCAGATACGACAGCTCCTATAATTCACCCCTCCACTTT. Translated: CASRYDSSYNSPLHF.

The J gene is TRBJ2-2, the V gene TRBV7-2, with D possibly being TRBD2 (7 bases). The V gene lost 5 bases and the J gene lost 6 bases, with 10 bases spanning the gap. Germline V CDR1 and CDR2: SGHTA, FQGNSA. This CDR3 comprises 13 residues. CDR3 in DNA: TGTGCCAGCAGCGGGGGGGCGTCCGGGGAGCTGTTTTTT. It encodes CASSGGASGELFF.

The V and J genes are TRBV27 and TRBJ1-2; 10 bases agree with TRBD1. The CDR3 extends over 15 amino acids. CDR1 and CDR2 from the germline V gene are MNHEY and SMNVEV (reference sequence). J was trimmed by 8 bases and V by 5 bases; bases with no gene match: 11. The CDR3 DNA is TGTGCCAGCAGTCCAGGGACAGGGGCGTCCCGGGGCTACACCTTC. The encoded protein is CASSPGTGASRGYTF.